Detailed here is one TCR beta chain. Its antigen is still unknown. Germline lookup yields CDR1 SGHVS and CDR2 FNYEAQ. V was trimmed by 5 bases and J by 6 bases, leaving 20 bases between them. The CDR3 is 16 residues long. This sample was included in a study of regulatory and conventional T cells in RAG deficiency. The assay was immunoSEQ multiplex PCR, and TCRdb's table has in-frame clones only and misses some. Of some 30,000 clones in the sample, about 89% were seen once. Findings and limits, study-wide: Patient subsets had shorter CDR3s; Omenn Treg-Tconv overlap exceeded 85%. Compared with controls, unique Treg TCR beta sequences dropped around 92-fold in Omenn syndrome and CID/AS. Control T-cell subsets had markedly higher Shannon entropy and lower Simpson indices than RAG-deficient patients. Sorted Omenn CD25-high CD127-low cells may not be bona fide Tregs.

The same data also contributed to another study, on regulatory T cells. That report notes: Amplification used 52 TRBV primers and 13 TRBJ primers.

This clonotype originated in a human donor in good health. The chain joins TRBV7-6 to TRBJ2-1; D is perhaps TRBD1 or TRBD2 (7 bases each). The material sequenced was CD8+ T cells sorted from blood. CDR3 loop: CASSPGHRGGSNEQFF. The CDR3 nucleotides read TGTGCCAGCAGCCCGGGCCACAGGGGAGGGAGCAATGAGCAGTTCTTC. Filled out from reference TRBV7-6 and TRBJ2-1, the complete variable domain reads GAGVSQSPRYKVTKRGQDVALRCDPISGHVSLYWYRQALGQGPEFLTYFNYEAQQDKSGLPNDRFSAERPEGSISTLTIQRTEQRDSAMYRCASSPGHRGGSNEQFFGPGTRLTVL.